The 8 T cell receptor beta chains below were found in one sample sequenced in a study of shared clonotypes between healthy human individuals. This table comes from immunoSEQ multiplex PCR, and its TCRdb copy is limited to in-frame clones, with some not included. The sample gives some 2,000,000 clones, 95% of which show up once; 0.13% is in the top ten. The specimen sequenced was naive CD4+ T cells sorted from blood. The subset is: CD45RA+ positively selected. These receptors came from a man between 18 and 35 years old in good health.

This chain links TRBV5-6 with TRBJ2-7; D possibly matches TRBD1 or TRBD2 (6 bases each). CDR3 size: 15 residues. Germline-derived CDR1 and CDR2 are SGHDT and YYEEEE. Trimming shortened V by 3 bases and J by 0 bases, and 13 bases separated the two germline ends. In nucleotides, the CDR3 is TGTGCCAGCAGCTGGAGGGGGGATAGCTCCTACGAGCAGTACTTC. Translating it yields CASSWRGDSSYEQYF. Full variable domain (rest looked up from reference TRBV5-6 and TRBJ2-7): DAGVTQSPTHLIKTRGQQVTLRCSPKSGHDTVSWYQQALGQGPQFIFQYYEEEERQRGNFPDRFSGHQFPNYSSELNVNALLLGDSALYLCASSWRGDSSYEQYFGPGTRLTVT.

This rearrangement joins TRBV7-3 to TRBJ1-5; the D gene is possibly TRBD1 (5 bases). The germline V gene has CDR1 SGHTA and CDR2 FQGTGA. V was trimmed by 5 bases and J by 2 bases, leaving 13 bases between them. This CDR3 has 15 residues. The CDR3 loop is CASSPSGYGNQPQHF. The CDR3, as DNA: TGTGCCAGCAGCCCCTCAGGGTATGGCAATCAGCCCCAGCATTTT.

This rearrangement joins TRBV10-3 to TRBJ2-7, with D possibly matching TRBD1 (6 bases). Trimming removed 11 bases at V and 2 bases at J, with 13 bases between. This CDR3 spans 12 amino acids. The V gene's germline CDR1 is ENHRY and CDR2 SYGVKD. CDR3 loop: CAARTVPYEQYF. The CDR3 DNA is TGTGCCGCCCGGACAGTACCCTACGAGCAGTACTTC.

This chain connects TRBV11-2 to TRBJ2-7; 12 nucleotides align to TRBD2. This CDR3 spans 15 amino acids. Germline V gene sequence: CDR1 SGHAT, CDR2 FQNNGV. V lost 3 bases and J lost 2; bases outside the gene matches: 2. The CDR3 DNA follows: TGTGCCAGCAGCTTCCTAGCGGGAGGGACCTACGAGCAGTACTTC. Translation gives CASSFLAGGTYEQYF.

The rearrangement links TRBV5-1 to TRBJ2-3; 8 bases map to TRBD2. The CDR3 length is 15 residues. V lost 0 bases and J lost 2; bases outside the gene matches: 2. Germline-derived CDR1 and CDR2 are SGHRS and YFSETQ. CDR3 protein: CASSLVSGDTDTQYF. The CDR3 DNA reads TGCGCCAGCAGCTTGGTTAGCGGGGACACAGATACGCAGTATTTT.

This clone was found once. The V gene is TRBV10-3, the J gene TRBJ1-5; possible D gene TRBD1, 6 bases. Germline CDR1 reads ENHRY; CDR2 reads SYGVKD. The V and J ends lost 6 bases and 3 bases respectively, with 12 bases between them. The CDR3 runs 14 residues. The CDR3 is CAISSGEFNQPQHF. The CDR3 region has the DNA TGTGCCATCAGCTCAGGGGAATTCAATCAGCCCCAGCATTTT.

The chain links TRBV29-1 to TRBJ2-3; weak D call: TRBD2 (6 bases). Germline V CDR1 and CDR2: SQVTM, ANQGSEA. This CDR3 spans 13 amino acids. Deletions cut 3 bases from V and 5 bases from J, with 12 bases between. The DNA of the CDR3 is TGCAGCGTTGAGAGGCAGGGAGGAGATACGCAGTATTTT. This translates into CSVERQGGDTQYF.

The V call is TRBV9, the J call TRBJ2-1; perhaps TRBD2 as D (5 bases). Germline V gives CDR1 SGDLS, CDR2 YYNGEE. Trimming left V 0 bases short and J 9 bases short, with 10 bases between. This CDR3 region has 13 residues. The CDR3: CASSVASIGEQFF. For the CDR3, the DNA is TGTGCCAGCAGCGTAGCTAGCATTGGTGAGCAGTTCTTC.